This entry lists 31 T cell receptor beta chains sequenced from one sample in a study of beta chain features in type 1 diabetes. Study conclusions and caveats: A moderate, significant TCRB CDR3 shortening appeared in type 1 diabetes across four CD4+ subsets.

The antigens of these receptors remain unknown. What was sequenced were expressed TCRB transcripts, since all of the isolated RNA had been reverse transcribed. The assay was immunoSEQ multiplex PCR, and TCRdb's table has in-frame clones only and misses some. The sample yields 400,000 or so clones, about 12% seen once. Sequencing was done on a sample of naive CD4+ T cells from blood. The receptors here all came from a woman aged 18-35 years with type 1 diabetes.

V gene TRBV5-4 combines with J gene TRBJ2-3, with 7 bases that match TRBD1. Germline CDR1 reads SGHNT; CDR2 reads YYREEE (reference sequence). CDR3 length: 13 amino acids. The ends lost 4 bases at V and 5 bases at J; junction bases unmatched: 4. The CDR3, as DNA: TGTGCCAGCAGCCCGACAGGGCTAGATACGCAGTATTTT. Amino acid sequence: CASSPTGLDTQYF.

This clone was detected a few times. The chain recombines TRBV29-1 with TRBJ1-2; 9 bases are a match to TRBD1. The trim removed 4 bases at V and 7 bases at J, leaving 13 bases unmatched. Germline V gene sequence: CDR1 SQVTM, CDR2 ANQGSEA. CDR3 length: 15 amino acids. The CDR3 DNA follows: TGCAGCGTTGTTAACGTGGGGGACAGGGTTGGTGGCTACACCTTC. Residues: CSVVNVGDRVGGYTF.

CDR3 loop: CASSLGGGGPDTQYF. In DNA, the CDR3 is TGTGCCAGCAGCTTAGGCGGGGGGGGCCCAGATACGCAGTATTTT. This rearrangement joins TRBV7-2 to TRBJ2-3, with 9 bases fitting TRBD2. There are 15 residues in the CDR3. Unmatched junction bases numbered 3, after V lost 1 base and J lost 4 bases. Germline V lookup: CDR1 SGHTA, CDR2 FQGNSA.

This chain joins TRBV30 and TRBJ1-5; no clear D gene. Trimming stripped 0 bases from V and 5 bases from J, with 8 bases between. The V gene's germline CDR1 is GTSNPN and CDR2 SVGIG (reference sequence). This CDR3 region has 13 residues. The CDR3 nucleotides read TGTGCCTGGAGTGTCGGACTAGATCAGCCCCAGCATTTT. It codes for CAWSVGLDQPQHF.

The CDR3 DNA reads TGTGCCAGCAGTCGAGACAGGCTTTGGTTCTTC. Its translation: CASSRDRLWFF. The chain has TRBV6-5 and TRBJ2-1; tentative D call: TRBD1 (6 bases). Germline V lookup: CDR1 MNHEY, CDR2 SVGAGI. Trimming removed 5 bases at V and 15 bases at J, with 14 bases between. The CDR3 extends over 11 amino acids.

This clone was found a few times. The V call is TRBV27, the J call TRBJ2-7; TRBD2 matches at 9 bases. The junction had 8 bases not matched to a gene; V was cut back by 5 bases and J by 9 bases. The germline V gene encodes CDR1 MNHEY and CDR2 SMNVEV (reference sequence). The CDR3 has 13 amino acids. CDR3 DNA sequence: TGTGCCAGCAGTCCAGCGGGGGGCGGGGTGCAGTACTTC. Translation gives CASSPAGGGVQYF.

This clone appeared a few times. The chain is built from TRBV7-9 and TRBJ2-7; TRBD1 might be the D (6 bases). V dropped 5 bases and J dropped 5 bases, with 10 bases sitting between them. The germline V gene encodes CDR1 SEHNR and CDR2 FQNEAQ (reference sequence). The CDR3 length is 12 residues. CDR3 coding DNA: TGTGCCAGCAGCCCTGGGACAAACGAGCAGTACTTC. It encodes CASSPGTNEQYF.

Only a few counts were recorded for this clone. The J gene is TRBJ2-6, the V gene TRBV9; D may be TRBD1 (7 bases). Trimming removed 3 bases from V and 0 bases from J, with 22 bases in between. The V gene's germline CDR1 is SGDLS and CDR2 YYNGEE. This CDR3 contains 20 residues. The CDR3 loop is CASSAGETGETYSGANVLTF. The CDR3 nucleotides are TGTGCCAGCAGCGCGGGAGAAACAGGGGAAACTTACTCTGGGGCCAACGTCCTGACTTTC.

The chain has TRBV28 and TRBJ1-4; maybe TRBD1 (6 bases). Germline V gene data show CDR1 as MDHEN and CDR2 as SYDVKM. The CDR3 extends over 13 amino acids. V lost 5 bases, J lost 8 bases, and 12 bases lay in between. The CDR3 reads CASSPVGQEKLFF. In DNA, the CDR3 is TGTGCCAGCAGTCCCGTTGGACAGGAAAAACTGTTTTTT.

There are a few counts of this clone. The rearrangement uses TRBV5-1 and TRBJ2-1, with D unresolved. V shed 4 bases and J shed 5 bases, with 7 bases lying between them. In germline, CDR1 is SGHRS, CDR2 YFSETQ. There are 12 residues in the CDR3. The CDR3 region is CASSPQNNEQFF. The DNA for the CDR3 is TGCGCCAGCAGCCCCCAAAACAATGAGCAGTTCTTC.

This clone came up a few times. This chain joins TRBV7-2 and TRBJ2-3; tentative D call: TRBD2 (5 bases). Germline CDR1 SGHTA, CDR2 FQGNSA. This CDR3 is built from 13 residues. The germline V and J ends were trimmed by 5 bases and 6 bases, with 12 bases remaining between them. CDR3 loop: CASSLPGVDTQYF. For the CDR3, the DNA is TGTGCCAGCAGCCTCCCCGGGGTCGATACGCAGTATTTT.

Only a few counts were recorded for this clone. The rearrangement joins TRBV19 to TRBJ2-4; TRBD2 is a possible D gene (5 bases). CDR3 length: 13 amino acids. Between the trimmed V and J ends, which lost 9 bases and 8 bases, there was a span of 17 bases. Per the germline V gene, CDR1 is LNHDA and CDR2 is SQIVND (reference sequence). This CDR3 is CASEGPYGDIQYF. CDR3 bases: TGTGCCAGCGAGGGCCCATACGGGGACATTCAGTACTTC.

The chain carries TRBV7-2 and TRBJ2-3, with no clear D. Trimming removed 1 base at V and 0 bases at J, with 14 bases between. The CDR3 spans 17 residues. In germline, CDR1 is SGHTA, CDR2 FQGNSA. CDR3 sequence reads: CASSLGATIPSTDTQYF. Written as DNA, the CDR3 is TGTGCCAGCAGCTTAGGGGCGACCATACCTAGCACAGATACGCAGTATTTT.

The gene calls are TRBV4-1 and TRBJ2-3; possibly TRBD2 for D (5 bases). Germline V gene data show CDR1 as MGHRA and CDR2 as YSYEKL. The CDR3 runs to 16 residues. Trimming cost V 1 base and J 0 bases, with 11 bases left between them. The CDR3 protein is CASSQVAGKSTDTQYF. The DNA of the CDR3 is TGCGCCAGCAGCCAAGTGGCGGGCAAGAGCACAGATACGCAGTATTTT.

This clone was observed a few times. This rearrangement joins TRBV30 to TRBJ1-2; D gene ambiguous. The CDR3 spans 15 residues. Germline loops: CDR1 GTSNPN, CDR2 SVGIG (reference sequence). Trimming cost V 1 base and J 4 bases, with 16 bases left between them. In nucleotides, the CDR3 is TGTGCCTGGAGTGCCCCTGTAGTCGGAGGCTATGGCTACACCTTC. As protein: CAWSAPVVGGYGYTF.

The gene calls are TRBV25-1 and TRBJ2-3; D is possibly TRBD1 (6 bases). The CDR3 runs to 14 residues. V lost 5 bases, J lost 2 bases, and 11 bases lay in between. Germline V gives CDR1 MGHDK, CDR2 SYGVNS. The CDR3 reads CASSSGDSTDTQYF. CDR3 DNA sequence: TGTGCCAGCAGTTCAGGGGATTCCACAGATACGCAGTATTTT.

This rearrangement joins TRBV5-4 to TRBJ2-2, with D possibly TRBD1 on 5 matching bases. The ends were cut back, 4 bases at V and 8 bases at J, with 12 bases in the middle. Per germline, CDR1 SGHNT and CDR2 YYREEE (reference sequence). The CDR3 has 13 amino acids. CDR3 protein: CASSVGQGGELFF. The CDR3 nucleotides read TGTGCCAGCAGCGTGGGGCAGGGAGGGGAGCTGTTTTTT.

A few counts support this clone. V is TRBV7-2 and J is TRBJ1-2; no clear D. Germline lookup yields CDR1 SGHTA and CDR2 FQGNSA. CDR3 size: 15 residues. V dropped 4 bases and J dropped 2 bases, with 14 bases sitting between them. The chain's CDR3 is CASSSGEGANYGYTF. CDR3 DNA sequence: TGTGCCAGCAGCTCAGGAGAGGGAGCGAACTATGGCTACACCTTC.

This chain links TRBV7-9 with TRBJ2-7; D not certain. Trimming shortened V by 5 bases and J by 4 bases, and 9 bases separated the two germline ends. Germline V gives CDR1 SEHNR, CDR2 FQNEAQ (reference sequence). CDR3 size: 12 residues. CDR3 amino acids: CASSPDHYEQYF. The CDR3 bases are TGTGCCAGCAGCCCAGATCATTACGAGCAGTACTTC.

This rearrangement joins TRBV6-5 to TRBJ2-3; 10 bases are a match to TRBD2. CDR1 MNHEY and CDR2 SVGAGI come from the germline V gene. With 2 bases clipped from V and 4 bases from J, the junction kept 3 bases outside the gene matches. The CDR3 is 15 amino acids. In DNA, the CDR3 is TGTGCCAGCAGTTACCGGCTAGCGGGGGCAGATACGCAGTATTTT. Translation gives CASSYRLAGADTQYF.

This clone was seen a few times. CDR3 loop: CASSLRAGGSGEQFF. The CDR3 region has the DNA TGTGCCAGCAGTTTAAGGGCAGGGGGAAGTGGTGAGCAGTTCTTC. The J gene is TRBJ2-1, the V gene TRBV28, with 7 bases that match TRBD1. With V trimmed by 2 bases and J by 9 bases, 10 bases remained unmatched. In germline, CDR1 is MDHEN, CDR2 SYDVKM. The CDR3 loop spans 15 amino acids.

This clone was seen a few times. The rearrangement uses TRBV11-1 and TRBJ1-2; 11 nucleotides agree with TRBD1. The CDR3 runs to 14 residues. CDR1 is SGHAT, CDR2 FQDESV, per germline (reference sequence). V lost 5 bases, J lost 4 bases, and 3 bases stayed unmatched. The CDR3 DNA is TGTGCCAGCAGCCTGGGACAGGGGGGCTATGGCTACACCTTC. It codes for CASSLGQGGYGYTF. Full variable domain (missing parts from reference TRBV11-1 and TRBJ1-2): EAEVAQSPRYKITEKSQAVAFWCDPISGHATLYWYRQILGQGPELLVQFQDESVVDDSQLPKDRFSAERLKGVDSTLKIQPAELGDSAMYLCASSLGQGGYGYTFGSGTRLTVV.

This clone was seen a few times. V is TRBV27 and J is TRBJ2-7; 8 nucleotides line up with TRBD1. Trimming removed 4 bases from V and 3 bases from J; junction bases left unmatched: 5. The CDR3 sequence is 14 residues long. Germline V gene sequence: CDR1 MNHEY, CDR2 SMNVEV (reference sequence). CDR3 protein: CASSSRGTGYEQYF. The CDR3 DNA is TGTGCCAGCAGTTCTCGGGGGACAGGCTACGAGCAGTACTTC.

This clone was found a few times. V usage is TRBV7-9 and J usage is TRBJ2-1, with D maybe TRBD2 (5 bases). The CDR3 totals 15 residues. V lost 2 bases, J lost 10 bases, and 18 bases lay in between. CDR1 and CDR2 from the germline V gene are SEHNR and FQNEAQ (reference sequence). The CDR3 spells CASSLSRQAAGEQFF. CDR3 coding DNA: TGTGCCAGCAGCTTATCCCGTCAGGCGGCGGGCGAGCAGTTCTTC.

This clone came up a few times. The genes are TRBV14 and TRBJ1-1; a possible D gene is TRBD1 (5 bases). The CDR3 sequence is 13 residues long. Trimming pared 4 bases from V and 4 bases from J, leaving 10 bases between. Germline V gene sequence: CDR1 SGHDN, CDR2 FVKESK. In nucleotides, the CDR3 is TGTGCCAGCAGCCTCACTCAGGGCACTGAAGCTTTCTTT. It codes for CASSLTQGTEAFF.

This clone was picked up a small number of times. This chain uses TRBV28 with TRBJ2-6, with D perhaps TRBD1 (6 bases). Trimming removed 3 bases at V and 3 bases at J, with 9 bases between. Germline values: CDR1 MDHEN, CDR2 SYDVKM. The CDR3 sequence is 15 residues long. CDR3 sequence: CASSFGGGGANVLTF. CDR3 sequence (DNA): TGTGCCAGCAGTTTTGGGGGCGGTGGGGCCAACGTCCTGACTTTC.

This clone has a handful of counts. The genes are TRBV13 and TRBJ2-5; 10 positions agree with TRBD2. There are 18 residues in the CDR3. With V trimmed by 3 bases and J by 0 bases, 10 bases remained unmatched. Germline V CDR1 and CDR2: PRHDT, FYEKMQ (reference sequence). The CDR3 region is CASSFLSGGAGDQETQYF. The CDR3 region has the DNA TGTGCCAGCAGCTTCCTAAGCGGGGGGGCCGGCGACCAAGAGACCCAGTACTTC.

The chain is built from TRBV6-1 and TRBJ1-5, with TRBD1 as a possible D gene (6 bases). V was cut by 2 bases and J by 3 bases, with 14 bases left in between. CDR1 and CDR2 from the germline V gene are MNHNS and SASEGT. The length of the CDR3 is 16 residues. The CDR3 sequence: CASSEPWKGDNQPQHF. CDR3 DNA: TGTGCCAGCAGTGAACCTTGGAAGGGGGACAATCAGCCCCAGCATTTT.

The genes are TRBV11-2 and TRBJ1-6; the match to TRBD1 covers 12 bases. The V gene end was trimmed by 2 bases and the J gene end by 9 bases; junction bases not matched to a gene: 11. The CDR3 covers 18 residues. The germline CDR1 and CDR2 sequences are SGHAT and FQNNGV. Written as DNA, the CDR3 is TGTGCCAGCAGCTTATCGATGGGGACAGGGGGCGGGAGTTCACCCCTCCACTTT. Translated: CASSLSMGTGGGSSPLHF. Full variable domain (missing parts from reference TRBV11-2 and TRBJ1-6): EAGVAQSPRYKIIEKRQSVAFWCNPISGHATLYWYQQILGQGPKLLIQFQNNGVVDDSQLPKDRFSAERLKGVDSTLKIQPAKLEDSAVYLCASSLSMGTGGGSSPLHFGNGTRLTVT.

On this clone itself: A junction end diverges from the germline sequence, so it may reflect a read error. The chain links TRBV19 to TRBJ1-2; 7 bases fit TRBD1. The CDR3 totals 16 residues. Germline CDR1 reads LNHDA; CDR2 reads SQIVND (reference sequence). CDR3 in amino acids: CASSISGARGNYGYTF. Written as DNA, the CDR3 is TGTGCCAGTAGTATATCCGGGGCCAGGGGGAACTACGGCTACACCTTC.

This clone was recorded once. The chain uses TRBV7-2 and TRBJ1-5, with D unresolved. The CDR3 covers 15 residues. V was cut by 4 bases and J by 0 bases, with 10 bases left in between. CDR1 and CDR2 from the germline V gene are SGHTA and FQGNSA. Here the CDR3 reads CASSSGLNSNQPQHF. The DNA of the CDR3 is TGTGCCAGCAGCTCCGGACTAAATAGCAATCAGCCCCAGCATTTT.